Below are 9 T cell receptor beta chains sequenced from a single sample in a study of T-cell reconstitution after alpha-beta-depleted transplantation in children (dated by TCRdb to 2015 to 2016). The meaning of the sample's treatment or condition label: allogeneic hematopoietic cell transplantation with graft depleted of TCRalphabeta T cells and CD19 B cells. The library was generated by PCR. TCRdb records Illumina HiSeq 2500 as the sequencer. TCR libraries were prepared with molecular barcoding, using unique molecular identifiers to normalize TCRbeta repertoire quantification. The raw public data were reprocessed by TCRdb itself: fastp quality trimming at Q25, MiXCR clonotype calling, in-frame beta chains only. A single entry per CDR3 protein holds the most common genes and DNA from its merged rows. The sample table lists about 980,000 distinct CDR3 sequences, about 29% of them with a count of one. The ten largest clonotypes hold about 28% of the sample.

The sequencing used PBMCs, mostly from graft donor cells, collected 360 days after TCRalphabeta/CD19-depleted stem cell transplant. The receptors derive from a boy younger than two who had a stem cell transplant for SCID, so the T cells may come from the graft donor.

This clonotype showed up just a few times. This rearrangement joins TRBV20-1 to TRBJ2-1, with TRBD1 identical over 9 bases. The V segment lost 6 bases and the J segment 4 bases; nucleotides outside the gene matches: 10. Germline-derived CDR1 and CDR2 are DFQATT and SNEGSKA (reference sequence). The CDR3 sequence is 15 residues long. The CDR3 nucleotides are TGCAGTGCCCCCACCGGACAGGGGTGGTACAATGAGCAGTTCTTC. Translation gives CSAPTGQGWYNEQFF.

This clonotype has only a few counts. The gene calls are TRBV5-1 and TRBJ1-2; a weak D match, TRBD1 (5 bases). The germline V gene has CDR1 SGHRS and CDR2 YFSETQ. Trimming pared 6 bases from V and 0 bases from J, leaving 12 bases between. The CDR3 spans 14 residues. CDR3 nucleotide sequence: TGCGCCAGCAATCGGGACGAATCTAACTATGGCTACACCTTC. Amino acid sequence: CASNRDESNYGYTF.

The chain has TRBV29-1 and TRBJ2-3; tentatively, D is TRBD2 (6 bases). CDR1 and CDR2 from the germline V gene are SQVTM and ANQGSEA. The V gene lost 6 bases and the J gene lost 2 bases, with 21 bases spanning the gap. CDR3 size: 16 residues. CDR3 DNA sequence: TGCAGCGTGGGGTTGGGGGGAGCTAGCCCCACAGATACGCAGTATTTT. Its translation is CSVGLGGASPTDTQYF.

This rearrangement joins TRBV29-1 to TRBJ2-1; D not resolved. V was shortened by 4 bases and J by 0 bases, with 10 bases between the two germline ends. Germline CDR1 SQVTM, CDR2 ANQGSEA. The CDR3 extends over 14 amino acids. The CDR3 reads CSVAGLYSYNEQFF. The CDR3 coding sequence is TGCAGCGTTGCAGGCTTATACTCCTACAATGAGCAGTTCTTC.

This clonotype has only a few counts. The chain is built from TRBV12-3 or TRBV12-4 and TRBJ2-7; TRBD2 agrees at 7 bases. The J segment lost 0 bases and the V segment lost 3 bases, leaving 5 bases of the junction unmatched. The CDR3 runs 15 residues. The CDR3 DNA follows: TGTGCCAGCAGTTTGCAGGGCGGGGGCTCCTACGAGCAGTACTTC. Its protein is CASSLQGGGSYEQYF.

The chain combines TRBV7-4 with TRBJ2-7; perhaps TRBD2 as D (5 bases). The germline gives CDR1 SGHVT, CDR2 SQSDAQ. The length of the CDR3 is 16 residues. V shed 5 bases and J shed 0 bases, with 17 bases lying between them. The CDR3 spells CASSQLGLSPSYEQYF. CDR3 DNA: TGTGCCAGCAGCCAACTCGGACTCTCGCCCTCCTACGAGCAGTACTTC.

The chain employs TRBV9 and TRBJ2-1; D unresolved. The germline V and J ends were trimmed by 2 bases and 0 bases, with 12 bases remaining between them. Germline V lookup: CDR1 SGDLS, CDR2 YYNGEE. CDR3 length: 16 residues. The CDR3 spells CASSVDRRASYNEQFF. CDR3 nucleotides: TGTGCCAGCAGCGTTGATCGAAGGGCCTCCTACAATGAGCAGTTCTTC.

The CDR3 DNA follows: TGCGCCAGCAGCGCCCAGGGGGCCCAAGGATTAGCCGGGGAGCTGTTTTTT. Translating gives CASSAQGAQGLAGELFF. The V gene is TRBV4-1, the J gene TRBJ2-2; 8 bases fit TRBD1. This CDR3 is built from 17 residues. Looked up from germline, CDR1 is MGHRA and CDR2 is YSYEKL. The trim removed 5 bases at V and 6 bases at J, leaving 14 bases unmatched.

This clonotype came up once. V is TRBV2 and J is TRBJ2-7; TRBD1 aligns across 7 bases. The germline V gene has CDR1 SNHLY and CDR2 FYNNEI. The CDR3 extends over 12 amino acids. Unmatched junction bases numbered 2, after V lost 4 bases and J lost 5 bases. CDR3 sequence reads: CASSGDSHEQYF. DNA for the CDR3: TGTGCCAGCAGTGGGGACAGCCACGAGCAGTACTTC.